This T cell receptor beta chain was identified in a study of blood T cell repertoires in COVID-19 (TCRdb year 2020). With regard to the full study: Samples covering the acute and convalescent phases of COVID-19 were provided by collaborators in the United States, Italy and Spain. The prospective study material was composed of cDNA or gDNA derived from T cells, B-cell-depleted T cells, or PBMCs. Subjects who had been exposed to COVID-19, were actively infected with it, or had recovered from it provided the deeply sampled blood TCRbeta repertoires that made up the dataset. The repertoires were released in a freely available public database meant as a resource for research on the immune response to SARS-CoV-2. The samples were drawn from the first 160 participants of the ongoing ImmuneRACE study and from some 1,300 subjects provided by 6 global collaborators. Sample metadata almost always included a de-identified subject ID, COVID-19 status, age in years and sex. Where available, HLA class I and class II types were taken from metadata supplied by the sample provider and were not determined by assay-based typing.

Each collaborating institution followed its own protocols to collect whole blood in K2EDTA tubes. For TCRbeta analysis, collaborators shipped samples in one of three forms: frozen whole blood, isolated PBMCs, or DNA extracted from either of those sample types. TCRbeta CDR3 regions were amplified from genomic DNA by means of the immunoSEQ Assay, a bias-controlled multiplex PCR. As for the original processing: The number of nucleated cells in each sample was estimated by amplification of reference gene primers within the assay. Sequence reads were collapsed and filtered to measure the absolute abundance of every unique TCRbeta CDR3 rearrangement. For each sample, productive Simpson clonality was calculated as the square root of Simpson's diversity index over productive rearrangements. The clones in this table, taken by TCRdb from immuneACCESS, are in-frame only. Not every clone is retained; where verified, under half of the shortfall comes from an unresolved V gene, and the cause of the rest is unknown. V and J calls and clone size are those listed in that table; D and trimming were worked out from the DNA. This sample gives more than 120,000 clones in total; 88% of them show up just once. The biggest ten clones account for around a quarter of the sample.

Here V drops 10 bases and J drops 0 bases, and the junction holds 8 bases not matched to any gene. Taken from cysteine to phenylalanine, the CDR3 has 15 residues. Just CDR3 DNA is preserved here, 45 bases in frame from base 1. CDR1 and CDR2 are drawn from the germline V gene: ENHRY, SYGVKD. Comments on this clone: The target of this receptor is not known. Base qualities are not recorded, but no much larger clone differs from it by a single base.

Study-wide findings and limitations: The amount of clinical and demographic metadata varied by source and participant and was provided uncurated.

Sequenced sample: peripheral blood. This clonotype was obtained from a human donor in a cohort sampled during active COVID-19. The chain uses TRBV10-3 and TRBJ2-4; TRBD1 lines up with 8 middle nucleotides. The base sequence is TGTGCCACCCAACCGACAGGGGTAGCCAAAAACATTCAGTACTTC. Protein translation: CATQPTGVAKNIQYF.